This entry lists 25 T cell receptor beta chains sequenced from one sample in a study of post-analysis software for immune sequencing data. Study-level points and caveats: In patients, about five TRBV segments were more frequent than in controls, with TRBV5-6, TRBV5-1 and TRBV20-1 among them.

Unique molecular identifiers were present in the TCR beta cDNA libraries. TCRdb redid the calling of the PCR reads with MiXCR, one entry per CDR3 protein. Of approximately 630,000 distinct CDR3 sequences listed, approximately 60% were seen once; the top ten hold 11%. Antigens for these TCRs are unknown. The sample was blood. The receptors were sampled from a girl aged 2-10 years with multiple sclerosis.

The chain recombines TRBV10-1 with TRBJ1-2; unclear D gene. The CDR3 covers 13 residues. Germline assignment: CDR1 WNHNN and CDR2 SYGVQD (reference sequence). Trimming left V 6 bases short and J 3 bases short, with 11 bases between. The CDR3 reads CASRDGADYGYTF. The CDR3 nucleotides read TGCGCCAGCAGGGACGGCGCAGACTATGGCTACACCTTC.

Comments on this clonotype: This likely reflects a read error, since a far larger clone is one base away. The chain uses TRBV6-2 or TRBV6-3 and TRBJ2-5; D is unclear. The CDR3 is 10 amino acids. The V end lost 7 bases, the J end lost 0 bases, and 0 bases lay between the germline ends. Germline V lookup: CDR1 MNHEY, CDR2 SVGEGT. The CDR3 DNA is TGTGCCAGCAACCAAGAGACCCAGTACTTC. Its protein is CASNQETQYF.

The V and J genes are TRBV20-1 and TRBJ2-1; 9 bases align to TRBD2. Unmatched junction bases numbered 12, after V lost 6 bases and J lost 9 bases. The germline CDR1 and CDR2 sequences are DFQATT and SNEGSKA (reference sequence). The CDR3 length is 14 residues. The CDR3 DNA is TGCAGTGCCAGGAAGGGCGGGGGGGCCAGTGAGCAGTTCTTC. Translating gives CSARKGGGASEQFF.

The chain recombines TRBV9 with TRBJ2-6; D is ambiguous. The CDR3 is 15 amino acids. Trimming left V 0 bases short and J 0 bases short, with 4 bases between. Germline assignment: CDR1 SGDLS and CDR2 YYNGEE. The CDR3: CASSVDISGANVLTF. In DNA form, the CDR3 reads TGTGCCAGCAGCGTAGACATCTCTGGGGCCAACGTCCTGACTTTC.

The J gene is TRBJ2-7, the V gene TRBV10-3, with TRBD2 matching over 7 bases. The J call may be mistaken, given a closer DNA end match to TRBJ2-4. The CDR3 runs to 15 residues. Per the germline V gene, CDR1 is ENHRY and CDR2 is SYGVKD. For the CDR3, the DNA is TGTGCCATCAGTGGCGAAAAGTTAGGGAGGGACATTCAGTACTTC. It yields the protein CAISGEKLGRDIQYF.

V is TRBV28 and J is TRBJ1-2, with TRBD1 as a possible D gene (5 bases). Germline assignment: CDR1 MDHEN and CDR2 SYDVKM. CDR3 length: 14 amino acids. Trimming removed 5 bases from V and 0 bases from J, with 10 bases in between. In DNA, the CDR3 is TGTGCCAGCAGTCAGGGCGTACCTAACTATGGCTACACCTTC. It yields the protein CASSQGVPNYGYTF.

This clonotype was seen more than once but under ten times. The J gene is TRBJ2-3, the V gene TRBV12-3 or TRBV12-4; D not resolved. Trimming shortened V by 5 bases and J by 6 bases, and 9 bases separated the two germline ends. This CDR3 contains 12 residues. CDR3 in amino acids: CASSNLRDTQYF. The CDR3 DNA reads TGTGCCAGCAGTAACCTACGGGATACGCAGTATTTT.

This clonotype was recorded a few times. The chain has TRBV7-9 and TRBJ2-3; D may match TRBD1 or TRBD2 (5 bases each). In germline, CDR1 is SEHNR, CDR2 FQNEAQ (reference sequence). Trimming pared 3 bases from V and 6 bases from J, leaving 19 bases between. The CDR3 totals 16 residues. Written as DNA, the CDR3 is TGTGCCAGCAGCTTCAGGGAAGGCGGACTTCGGGATACGCAGTATTTT. Its protein product is CASSFREGGLRDTQYF.

The rearrangement joins TRBV19 to TRBJ2-4; unclear D gene. V was trimmed by 7 bases and J by 5 bases, leaving 9 bases between them. Germline V gene data show CDR1 as LNHDA and CDR2 as SQIVND (reference sequence). The CDR3 is 12 amino acids. The CDR3 DNA follows: TGTGCCAGTATCGACACCGAAAACATTCAGTACTTC. Amino acid sequence: CASIDTENIQYF.

This chain links TRBV27 with TRBJ2-3, with 9 nucleotides matching TRBD1. The V gene end was trimmed by 6 bases and the J gene end by 2 bases; junction bases not matched to a gene: 6. The germline CDR1 and CDR2 sequences are MNHEY and SMNVEV (reference sequence). The CDR3 sequence is 15 residues long. CDR3 DNA sequence: TGTGCCAGCAGCCCTGGGACAGGGATCACAGATACGCAGTATTTT. This encodes CASSPGTGITDTQYF.

This clonotype came up many times. The chain is built from TRBV6-5 and TRBJ2-1; 9 nucleotides agree with TRBD1. In germline, CDR1 is MNHEY, CDR2 SVGAGI. The V segment lost 8 bases and the J segment 4 bases; nucleotides outside the gene matches: 6. This CDR3 comprises 14 residues. The CDR3 bases are TGTGCCAGCCGGGGACAGGGATTTTACAATGAGCAGTTCTTC. It is translated as CASRGQGFYNEQFF.

In this sample, this clonotype turned up a few times. The gene calls are TRBV12-3 or TRBV12-4 and TRBJ2-1; D gene uncertain. The CDR3 has 10 residues. The germline V and J ends were trimmed by 6 bases and 8 bases, with 5 bases remaining between them. The CDR3 loop reads CASSRHEQFF. DNA of the CDR3: TGTGCCAGCAGCCGGCATGAGCAGTTCTTC.

The table lists this clonotype with a count of one. The chain has TRBV6-5 and TRBJ2-3; unclear D gene. Trimming stripped 4 bases from V and 6 bases from J, with 20 bases between. The germline V gene has CDR1 MNHEY and CDR2 SVGAGI. This CDR3 contains 16 residues. CDR3 loop: CASSSPGVGVGDTQYF. The CDR3 coding sequence is TGTGCCAGCAGTTCCCCAGGAGTTGGGGTGGGCGATACGCAGTATTTT.

The chain uses TRBV7-9 and TRBJ1-1; D is ambiguous. The CDR3 consists of 15 residues. V was pared by 1 base and J by 1 base, with 10 bases between. Germline CDR1 and CDR2: SEHNR and FQNEAQ (reference sequence). The CDR3 nucleotides read TGTGCCAGCAGCTTAGACACGACGGGGAACACTGAAGCTTTCTTT. Amino acid sequence: CASSLDTTGNTEAFF.

This clonotype was observed once. The CDR3 coding sequence is TGCGCCAGCAGCTTGGGCGGACAGGGATCGTCCAATGAGCAGTTCTTC. Its protein product is CASSLGGQGSSNEQFF. V usage is TRBV5-1 and J usage is TRBJ2-1; TRBD1 matches 8 bases. Trimming removed 0 bases from V and 6 bases from J; junction bases left unmatched: 8. There are 16 residues in the CDR3. Germline CDR1 reads SGHRS; CDR2 reads YFSETQ. Looking up the rest from reference TRBV5-1 and TRBJ2-1 gives the full variable domain: KAGVTQTPRYLIKTRGQQVTLSCSPISGHRSVSWYQQTPGQGLQFLFEYFSETQRNKGNFPGRFSGRQFSNSRSEMNVSTLELGDSALYLCASSLGGQGSSNEQFFGPGTRLTVL.

The chain employs TRBV29-1 and TRBJ1-1, with D unclear. Germline CDR1 SQVTM, CDR2 ANQGSEA. The CDR3 runs 16 residues. V was trimmed by 2 bases and J by 1 base, leaving 17 bases between them. The CDR3: CSVEWRVGLPNTEAFF. The CDR3 coding sequence is TGCAGCGTTGAATGGAGGGTCGGACTCCCGAACACTGAAGCTTTCTTT.

This clonotype appeared a few times. CDR3 coding DNA: TGTGCCACCAGCAGAGATTCGAGAGGGGATACGCAGTATTTT. It specifies CATSRDSRGDTQYF. The chain employs TRBV15 and TRBJ2-3; the D gene is possibly TRBD2 (5 bases). Trimming left V 0 bases short and J 6 bases short, with 10 bases between. This CDR3 is 14 amino acids long. The V gene's germline CDR1 is LNHNV and CDR2 YYDKDF (reference sequence). The variable domain in full, completed from reference TRBV15 and TRBJ2-3, reads DAMVIQNPRYQVTQFGKPVTLSCSQTLNHNVMYWYQQKSSQAPKLLFHYYDKDFNNEADTPDNFQSRRPNTSFCFLDIRSPGLGDTAMYLCATSRDSRGDTQYFGPGTRLTVL.

This chain joins TRBV5-1 and TRBJ1-1; TRBD1 aligns across 8 bases. Germline V gives CDR1 SGHRS, CDR2 YFSETQ. CDR3 length: 14 amino acids. With 3 bases clipped from V and 4 bases from J, the junction kept 5 bases outside the gene matches. CDR3: CASSSTGVGTEAFF. The CDR3 DNA follows: TGCGCCAGCAGCTCGACAGGGGTTGGCACTGAAGCTTTCTTT.

The CDR3 nucleotides are TGCGCCAGCAGAAGAGAACCCAATCAGCCCCAGCATTTT. Residues: CASRREPNQPQHF. The chain employs TRBV5-1 and TRBJ1-5; D is uncertain. Germline V gene lookup returns CDR1 SGHRS and CDR2 YFSETQ. Trimming took 5 bases from V and 3 from J, leaving 9 bases between them. The CDR3 has 13 amino acids.

This clonotype was seen a single time. The rearrangement uses TRBV7-2 and TRBJ2-7, with TRBD2 identical over 9 bases. Unmatched junction bases numbered 8, after V lost 4 bases and J lost 7 bases. This CDR3 comprises 14 residues. The germline gives CDR1 SGHTA, CDR2 FQGNSA. The CDR3 region has the DNA TGTGCCAGCAGCTCTGATATAGCGGGGGAGGAGCAGTACTTC. It encodes CASSSDIAGEEQYF.

The chain is built from TRBV5-1 and TRBJ2-2; unclear D gene. The V and J ends lost 7 bases and 3 bases respectively, with 13 bases between them. This CDR3 has 14 residues. CDR1 is SGHRS and CDR2 is YFSETQ in the germline V gene. The CDR3 DNA follows: TGCGCCAGCGGTGTAGCTCCCGACACCGGGGAGCTGTTTTTT. Protein product: CASGVAPDTGELFF.

The chain recombines TRBV11-1 with TRBJ2-1; 11 bases fit TRBD2. Trimming removed 5 bases from V and 6 bases from J; junction bases left unmatched: 9. This CDR3 contains 16 residues. The V gene's germline CDR1 is SGHAT and CDR2 FQDESV (reference sequence). DNA of the CDR3: TGTGCCAGCAGCCTAAGTACTAGCGGGAGTACCAATGAGCAGTTCTTC. This translates into CASSLSTSGSTNEQFF. Looking up the rest from reference TRBV11-1 and TRBJ2-1 gives the full variable domain: EAEVAQSPRYKITEKSQAVAFWCDPISGHATLYWYRQILGQGPELLVQFQDESVVDDSQLPKDRFSAERLKGVDSTLKIQPAELGDSAMYLCASSLSTSGSTNEQFFGPGTRLTVL.

The chain uses TRBV4-1 and TRBJ2-1; 8 bases map to TRBD2. The ends lost 2 bases at V and 8 bases at J; junction bases unmatched: 8. CDR3 length: 15 residues. CDR1 and CDR2 from the germline V gene are MGHRA and YSYEKL. The CDR3 DNA is TGCGCCAGCAGCCAATTCGAGCGGGAGTCCTATGAGCAGTTCTTC. This codes for CASSQFERESYEQFF.

The J gene is TRBJ2-7, the V gene TRBV19; D is unclear. The CDR3 runs 13 residues. Trimming took 4 bases from V and 1 from J, leaving 8 bases between them. Germline loops: CDR1 LNHDA, CDR2 SQIVND (reference sequence). The CDR3 DNA reads as TGTGCCAGTAGTAAAGGGTGGTCCTACGAGCAGTACTTC. Translation: CASSKGWSYEQYF.

This clonotype occurred a few times. The chain employs TRBV6-1 and TRBJ2-2, with D possibly called TRBD1 or TRBD2 (5 bases each). Germline CDR1 MNHNS, CDR2 SASEGT. The CDR3 runs 14 residues. V was pared by 5 bases and J by 0 bases, with 7 bases between. The CDR3 bases are TGTGCCAGCAGTCGGGACCCGAACACCGGGGAGCTGTTTTTT. It is translated as CASSRDPNTGELFF.